The 27 T cell receptor beta chains below come from one sample, sequenced in a study of shared clonotypes between healthy human individuals. Libraries were prepared by immunoSEQ multiplex PCR; TCRdb keeps only in-frame clonotypes and omits some of them. The sample yields nearly 600,000 clones, roughly 95% seen once. Naive CD8 cells, CD45RO-negative and positively selected for CCR7, excluded terminally differentiated effector memory CD45RA+ cells. The specimen was naive CD8+ T cells sorted from blood. Every receptor here comes from a woman in her thirties in good health.

The gene calls are TRBV7-9 and TRBJ2-7; a weak D match, TRBD1 (5 bases). CDR1 and CDR2 from the germline V gene are SEHNR and FQNEAQ (reference sequence). V was shortened by 0 bases and J by 3 bases, with 12 bases between the two germline ends. This CDR3 has 15 residues. The CDR3 protein is CASSLASGKGYEQYF. The CDR3 region has the DNA TGTGCCAGCAGCTTAGCTTCAGGGAAGGGCTACGAGCAGTACTTC.

The V and J genes are TRBV27 and TRBJ1-2; 11 bases agree with TRBD1. Germline values: CDR1 MNHEY, CDR2 SMNVEV (reference sequence). This CDR3 contains 19 residues. V gave up 5 bases and J gave up 3 bases; unmatched junction bases: 17. DNA for the CDR3: TGTGCCAGCAGTCCATACCCGGGGACAGGGGGACGTTTGGACTATGGCTACACCTTC. This translates into CASSPYPGTGGRLDYGYTF.

The chain is built from TRBV19 and TRBJ1-6; 7 nucleotides agree with TRBD1. The CDR3 spans 13 residues. Germline V CDR1 and CDR2: LNHDA, SQIVND (reference sequence). After removal of 7 bases from V and 8 bases from J, the junction contained 5 bases not matched to a gene. The CDR3 nucleotides read TGTGCCAGTACAGGGGGACCTTATTCACCCCTCCACTTT. Amino acids: CASTGGPYSPLHF.

This chain uses TRBV11-2 with TRBJ2-7, with 7 bases aligning to TRBD1. CDR1 and CDR2 from the germline V gene are SGHAT and FQNNGV. This CDR3 region has 17 residues. The junction had 10 bases not matched to a gene; V was cut back by 2 bases and J by 0 bases. The CDR3: CASSLPLDRLDSYEQYF. CDR3 nucleotide sequence: TGTGCCAGCAGCTTACCACTGGACAGGTTGGACTCCTACGAGCAGTACTTC.

The V and J genes are TRBV9 and TRBJ2-3, with 8 nucleotides matching TRBD1. J gave up 5 bases and V 1 base, and 6 bases lay outside the gene matches. Germline V gene sequence: CDR1 SGDLS, CDR2 YYNGEE. This CDR3 is built from 15 residues. For the CDR3, the DNA is TGTGCCAGCAGCGTACAGGGGGCAGATGGAGATACGCAGTATTTT. Translation gives CASSVQGADGDTQYF.

J is TRBJ2-7 and V is TRBV28; no firm D call. The CDR3 is made up of 15 amino acids. CDR1 and CDR2 (germline): MDHEN, SYDVKM. The germline V and J ends were trimmed by 1 base and 2 bases, with 12 bases remaining between them. This CDR3 is CASSLSGTLTYEQYF. In DNA form, the CDR3 reads TGTGCCAGCAGTTTATCCGGCACTTTAACCTACGAGCAGTACTTC.

In this sample, this clone turned up once. Other DNA variants within this sample encode the same CDR3. J is TRBJ1-5 and V is TRBV28; D gene uncertain. V was trimmed by 6 bases and J by 0 bases, leaving 6 bases between them. The germline gives CDR1 MDHEN, CDR2 SYDVKM. This CDR3 is 13 amino acids long. DNA for the CDR3: TGTGCCAGCAGGGGGTATAGCAATCAGCCCCAGCATTTT. Its protein is CASRGYSNQPQHF.

This sequence joins TRBV5-5 and TRBJ2-6; 8 bases map to TRBD1. V shed 5 bases and J 4 bases; nucleotides not matched to a gene: 8. From germline, CDR1 is SGHKS and CDR2 YYEKEE (reference sequence). The CDR3 extends over 16 amino acids. The CDR3 DNA follows: TGTGCCAGCAGAAGGGACAGGACGACCGGGGCCAACGTCCTGACTTTC. It yields the protein CASRRDRTTGANVLTF.

CDR3 sequence: CASSLSGLAGPNNEQFF. The DNA of the CDR3 is TGTGCCAGCAGTTTAAGTGGCCTAGCGGGCCCTAACAATGAGCAGTTCTTC. The rearrangement joins TRBV27 to TRBJ2-1; 8 nucleotides match TRBD2. J gave up 5 bases and V 2 bases, and 11 bases lay outside the gene matches. The CDR3 has 17 residues. Germline V gene sequence: CDR1 MNHEY, CDR2 SMNVEV (reference sequence).

This chain links TRBV13 with TRBJ2-3; 10 bases align to TRBD2. This CDR3 has 17 residues. Germline V gene lookup returns CDR1 PRHDT and CDR2 FYEKMQ (reference sequence). V lost 0 bases to trimming and J lost 4 bases; unmatched junction nucleotides: 7. The CDR3 DNA reads TGTGCCAGCAGCTTAGGTGCTAGCGGGAGAGGTGCAGATACGCAGTATTTT. Its protein product is CASSLGASGRGADTQYF.

V and J are TRBV7-8 and TRBJ2-1, with 8 bases aligning to TRBD2. Trimming at V came to 2 bases and at J to 4 bases, leaving 4 bases not matched to a gene. The germline V gene has CDR1 SGHVS and CDR2 FQNEAQ. The CDR3 loop spans 15 amino acids. The CDR3 sequence: CASSLLAGSYNEQFF. CDR3 bases: TGTGCCAGCAGCTTACTAGCGGGTTCGTACAATGAGCAGTTCTTC.

The J gene is TRBJ2-3, the V gene TRBV7-9; 9 nucleotides align to TRBD2. The junction had 6 bases not matched to a gene; V was cut back by 5 bases and J by 0 bases. The germline V gene has CDR1 SEHNR and CDR2 FQNEAQ (reference sequence). This CDR3 is 16 amino acids long. The CDR3 loop reads CASSTRTSGSTDTQYF. CDR3 in DNA: TGTGCCAGCAGCACTCGCACTAGCGGGAGCACAGATACGCAGTATTTT. Together with reference TRBV7-9 and TRBJ2-3, the CDR3 gives the full variable domain: DTGVSQNPRHKITKRGQNVTFRCDPISEHNRLYWYRQTLGQGPEFLTYFQNEAQLEKSRLLSDRFSAERPKGSFSTLEIQRTEQGDSAMYLCASSTRTSGSTDTQYFGPGTRLTVL.

The chain joins TRBV27 to TRBJ2-7; perhaps TRBD2 as D (5 bases). This CDR3 spans 11 amino acids. Germline-derived CDR1 and CDR2 are MNHEY and SMNVEV (reference sequence). The V end was cut by 10 bases, the J end by 7 bases, with 14 bases between. In DNA form, the CDR3 reads TGTGCCACCTCCAACGGGATAGAGCAGTACTTC. Translation: CATSNGIEQYF.

In this sample, this clone turned up once. This chain connects TRBV28 to TRBJ1-4; no firm D call. Germline loops: CDR1 MDHEN, CDR2 SYDVKM. The CDR3 has 14 amino acids. With 6 bases removed from V and 7 bases from J, the gap between germline ends came to 15 bases. The CDR3 DNA is TGTGCCAGCAGCCACAAGGTGGTTGGTGAAAAACTGTTTTTT. It codes for CASSHKVVGEKLFF.

The chain has TRBV28 and TRBJ1-1; tentatively, D is TRBD1 (5 bases). V was cut by 5 bases and J by 3 bases, with 19 bases left in between. This CDR3 comprises 16 residues. From germline, CDR1 is MDHEN and CDR2 SYDVKM. This CDR3 is CASSTGPGGIHTEAFF. CDR3 coding DNA: TGTGCCAGCAGTACCGGTCCGGGGGGGATTCACACTGAAGCTTTCTTT.

The V call is TRBV28, the J call TRBJ1-3; D is unclear. The V and J ends lost 7 bases and 0 bases respectively, with 7 bases between them. This CDR3 contains 13 residues. Germline V CDR1 and CDR2: MDHEN, SYDVKM. CDR3 region: CASTTDSGNTIYF. The CDR3 nucleotides are TGTGCCAGCACAACAGACTCTGGAAACACCATATATTTT.

This chain uses TRBV7-9 with TRBJ1-5; D possibly corresponds to TRBD1 (6 bases). This CDR3 contains 14 residues. CDR1 SEHNR and CDR2 FQNEAQ come from the germline V gene (reference sequence). V was clipped by 5 bases and J by 6 bases, with 14 bases between them. CDR3 protein: CASSLGGKGQPQHF. The CDR3 region has the DNA TGTGCCAGCAGCCTAGGGGGTAAAGGTCAGCCCCAGCATTTT. The complete variable domain, with remaining parts taken from reference TRBV7-9 and TRBJ1-5, reads DTGVSQNPRHKITKRGQNVTFRCDPISEHNRLYWYRQTLGQGPEFLTYFQNEAQLEKSRLLSDRFSAERPKGSFSTLEIQRTEQGDSAMYLCASSLGGKGQPQHFGDGTRLSIL.

This rearrangement joins TRBV29-1 to TRBJ1-2; D remains unclear. CDR1 and CDR2 (germline): SQVTM, ANQGSEA. The ends were cut back, 7 bases at V and 8 bases at J, with 23 bases in the middle. The CDR3 is 14 amino acids. In DNA form, the CDR3 reads TGCAGCGCCGAGGTCCGGGATCATCTCCCCGGCTACACCTTC. This gives the protein CSAEVRDHLPGYTF.

The gene calls are TRBV25-1 and TRBJ1-2; D unresolved. The CDR3 length is 12 residues. Per germline, CDR1 MGHDK and CDR2 SYGVNS. V lost 6 bases and J lost 8, with 13 bases in between. For the CDR3, the DNA is TGTGCCAGCAGCGGTCCCAGCCAGGGCTACACCTTC. This gives the protein CASSGPSQGYTF.

V and J are TRBV10-2 and TRBJ2-4; D is uncertain. CDR3 length equals 15 residues. Trimming left V 2 bases short and J 2 bases short, with 10 bases between. Germline lookup yields CDR1 WSHSY and CDR2 SAAADI. Here the CDR3 reads CASSEGPYSKNIQYF. CDR3 DNA sequence: TGCGCCAGCAGTGAGGGCCCCTACTCCAAAAACATTCAGTACTTC.

The rearrangement links TRBV28 to TRBJ2-3, with D uncertain. The CDR3 has 16 amino acids. Trimming took 5 bases from V and 0 from J, leaving 15 bases between them. Germline loops: CDR1 MDHEN, CDR2 SYDVKM. The CDR3 loop reads CASSSPLEKSTDTQYF. Here the CDR3 DNA reads TGTGCCAGCAGTAGCCCCCTAGAGAAGAGCACAGATACGCAGTATTTT.

This chain links TRBV7-9 with TRBJ2-7; 8 nucleotides align to TRBD2. Unmatched junction bases numbered 9, after V lost 1 base and J lost 7 bases. The length of the CDR3 is 15 residues. Germline CDR1 reads SEHNR; CDR2 reads FQNEAQ (reference sequence). CDR3 region: CASSLDVSSGKEQYF. The CDR3, as DNA: TGTGCCAGCAGCTTAGACGTTAGTAGCGGGAAAGAGCAGTACTTC.

V usage is TRBV27 and J usage is TRBJ1-2, with D possibly matching TRBD1 (6 bases). V was cut by 8 bases and J by 0 bases, with 13 bases left in between. The germline CDR1 and CDR2 sequences are MNHEY and SMNVEV (reference sequence). The CDR3 spans 14 residues. The CDR3, as DNA: TGTGCCAGCGGGGGCCCAGCGTCTAACTATGGCTACACCTTC. Translation: CASGGPASNYGYTF.

The chain joins TRBV5-1 to TRBJ2-5; no reliable D call. V was pared by 1 base and J by 3 bases, with 10 bases between. Per the germline V gene, CDR1 is SGHRS and CDR2 is YFSETQ. There are 14 residues in the CDR3. The CDR3 DNA is TGCGCCAGCAGCTTGCGCCTGTCAGAAGAGACCCAGTACTTC. This codes for CASSLRLSEETQYF.

In this sample, this clone turned up once. V gene TRBV27 combines with J gene TRBJ2-3; perhaps TRBD1 as D (5 bases). Trimming cost V 5 bases and J 3 bases, with 6 bases left between them. This CDR3 is 12 amino acids long. The V gene's germline CDR1 is MNHEY and CDR2 SMNVEV (reference sequence). This CDR3 is CASSRGTDTQYF. The DNA of the CDR3 is TGTGCCAGCAGTAGGGGAACAGATACGCAGTATTTT.

The chain employs TRBV5-6 and TRBJ2-6; D is possibly TRBD2 (5 bases). The CDR3 extends over 17 amino acids. Trimming cost V 4 bases and J 0 bases, with 14 bases left between them. Per the germline V gene, CDR1 is SGHDT and CDR2 is YYEEEE. The CDR3 sequence is CASSPLPAVSGANVLTF. DNA for the CDR3: TGTGCCAGCAGCCCCCTCCCAGCGGTCTCTGGGGCCAACGTCCTGACTTTC.

This sequence joins TRBV4-1 and TRBJ2-5; possibly TRBD2 for D (5 bases). V lost 1 base, J lost 2 bases, and 11 bases lay in between. The CDR3 has 15 amino acids. Per germline, CDR1 MGHRA and CDR2 YSYEKL. The CDR3: CASSQVWEWQETQYF. In DNA, the CDR3 is TGCGCCAGCAGCCAAGTGTGGGAGTGGCAAGAGACCCAGTACTTC.